One and the same sample provided the 22 T cell receptor beta chains below, sequenced in a study. Each CDR3 protein gets one entry after TCRdb re-called the 5' RACE reads with MiXCR. The data show some 57,000 distinct CDR3 sequences, about 15% seen once. The specimen was naive CD4+ T cells sorted from blood. The sample's subset: naive CD4+ T cells, CD4+CD45RA+CD25-. Receptors originate from a female donor with breast cancer.

This CDR3 is CSASNQGNIQYF. DNA of the CDR3: TGCAGTGCTAGTAACCAAGGGAACATTCAGTACTTC. V usage is TRBV20-1 and J usage is TRBJ2-4; no clear D. The CDR3 contains 12 residues. Trimming stripped 3 bases from V and 7 bases from J, with 10 bases between. CDR1 DFQATT and CDR2 SNEGSKA come from the germline V gene (reference sequence).

Ten or more counts support this clonotype. V gene TRBV7-2 combines with J gene TRBJ2-5, with 11 bases matching TRBD2. V lost 1 base, J lost 5 bases, and 3 bases stayed unmatched. This CDR3 region has 15 residues. CDR1 and CDR2 from the germline V gene are SGHTA and FQGNSA. The DNA for the CDR3 is TGTGCCAGCAGCTTAGACGGGACTAGCGGTGAGACCCAGTACTTC. Protein product: CASSLDGTSGETQYF.

The chain links TRBV5-1 to TRBJ1-1; the D gene is possibly TRBD1 (6 bases). CDR3 length equals 14 residues. Germline loops: CDR1 SGHRS, CDR2 YFSETQ. V lost 4 bases, J lost 4 bases, and 14 bases lay in between. This CDR3 is CASSTQGYGTEAFF. The DNA for the CDR3 is TGCGCCAGCAGCACACAGGGATATGGCACTGAAGCTTTCTTT.

The chain combines TRBV15 with TRBJ2-1; no firm D call. The CDR3 consists of 13 residues. The ends were cut back, 4 bases at V and 5 bases at J, with 9 bases in the middle. CDR1 and CDR2 (germline): LNHNV, YYDKDF (reference sequence). CDR3 loop: CATSNDAHNEQFF. In DNA, the CDR3 is TGTGCCACCAGCAACGACGCTCACAATGAGCAGTTCTTC. Together with reference TRBV15 and TRBJ2-1, the CDR3 gives the full variable domain: DAMVIQNPRYQVTQFGKPVTLSCSQTLNHNVMYWYQQKSSQAPKLLFHYYDKDFNNEADTPDNFQSRRPNTSFCFLDIRSPGLGDTAMYLCATSNDAHNEQFFGPGTRLTVL.

The V call is TRBV24-1, the J call TRBJ1-1; D possibly corresponds to TRBD1 (6 bases). Germline CDR1 reads KGHDR; CDR2 reads SFDVKD. Trimming removed 2 bases at V and 3 bases at J, with 12 bases between. This CDR3 spans 15 amino acids. CDR3 in amino acids: CATSDSQGGDTEAFF. The CDR3 region has the DNA TGTGCCACCAGTGATTCACAGGGTGGGGACACTGAAGCTTTCTTT.

This chain links TRBV5-1 with TRBJ2-2; D might be TRBD1 (6 bases). The CDR3 runs 15 residues. Germline V lookup: CDR1 SGHRS, CDR2 YFSETQ. With 5 bases removed from V and 0 bases from J, the gap between germline ends came to 11 bases. The CDR3 sequence is CASSTGHSNTGELFF. CDR3 sequence (DNA): TGCGCCAGCAGTACGGGACACTCGAACACCGGGGAGCTGTTTTTT.

The rearrangement uses TRBV20-1 and TRBJ1-5; no firm D call. The V gene's germline CDR1 is DFQATT and CDR2 SNEGSKA (reference sequence). V was cut by 5 bases and J by 7 bases, with 18 bases left in between. There are 14 residues in the CDR3. As DNA, the CDR3 is TGCAGTGCTGCGGAACAAGGGAAGAACCAGCCCCAGCATTTT. This gives the protein CSAAEQGKNQPQHF.

The chain uses TRBV28 and TRBJ1-2; D gene ambiguous. Trimming removed 5 bases from V and 2 bases from J, with 18 bases in between. The germline gives CDR1 MDHEN, CDR2 SYDVKM. CDR3 size: 16 residues. CDR3 nucleotide sequence: TGTGCCAGCAGTCCCCCCCAAGGGTCCTACAACTATGGCTACACCTTC. This sequence encodes CASSPPQGSYNYGYTF.

This clonotype counts as medium-sized. The V gene is TRBV7-9, the J gene TRBJ1-6, with TRBD1 matching 9 bases. Germline CDR1 and CDR2: SEHNR and FQNEAQ (reference sequence). The V gene end was trimmed by 5 bases and the J gene end by 5 bases; junction bases not matched to a gene: 10. This CDR3 has 17 amino acids. CDR3 nucleotide sequence: TGTGCCAGCAGCCCGGAAAAAACAGGGGGCAATAATTCACCCCTCCACTTT. It codes for CASSPEKTGGNNSPLHF.

This chain joins TRBV28 and TRBJ1-5, with D perhaps TRBD1 (5 bases). The CDR3 consists of 17 residues. The germline V gene encodes CDR1 MDHEN and CDR2 SYDVKM. V lost 5 bases to trimming and J lost 2 bases, with 19 bases between them. CDR3 protein: CASSRRAGGVGNQPQHF. The CDR3 bases are TGTGCCAGCAGTCGCCGAGCGGGAGGGGTAGGCAATCAGCCCCAGCATTTT.

This clonotype has at least ten counts. V usage is TRBV24-1 and J usage is TRBJ2-5; 7 bases line up with TRBD2. Germline V CDR1 and CDR2: KGHDR, SFDVKD. The junction had 7 bases not matched to a gene; V was cut back by 3 bases and J by 7 bases. This CDR3 is 14 amino acids long. CDR3 sequence reads: CATSDPGTKGTQYF. CDR3 nucleotides: TGTGCCACCAGTGATCCCGGGACTAAGGGGACCCAGTACTTC.

The chain has TRBV5-1 and TRBJ2-1; a weak D match, TRBD1 (6 bases). The CDR3 spans 15 residues. The germline gives CDR1 SGHRS, CDR2 YFSETQ. V was shortened by 2 bases and J by 4 bases, with 13 bases between the two germline ends. CDR3 amino acids: CASSFRGRGYNEQFF. The CDR3 nucleotides are TGCGCCAGCAGCTTCAGGGGTAGGGGATACAATGAGCAGTTCTTC.

This sequence joins TRBV5-5 and TRBJ2-3; D ambiguous. V was shortened by 4 bases and J by 4 bases, with 19 bases between the two germline ends. Per the germline V gene, CDR1 is SGHKS and CDR2 is YYEKEE (reference sequence). This CDR3 spans 16 amino acids. CDR3 in amino acids: CASSVSRQRSADTQYF. CDR3 coding DNA: TGTGCCAGCAGCGTCTCCCGGCAAAGGAGCGCAGATACGCAGTATTTT. The whole variable domain, remainder taken from reference TRBV5-5 and TRBJ2-3, is DAGVTQSPTHLIKTRGQQVTLRCSPISGHKSVSWYQQVLGQGPQFIFQYYEKEERGRGNFPDRFSARQFPNYSSELNVNALLLGDSALYLCASSVSRQRSADTQYFGPGTRLTVL.

This clonotype was seen a handful of times. One junction end disagrees with the germline gene, perhaps due to a read error. The V and J genes are TRBV29-1 and TRBJ2-4, with D tentatively TRBD2 (6 bases). Germline CDR1 SQVTM, CDR2 ANQGSEA. This CDR3 region has 13 residues. CDR3 sequence reads: CSVEDPSVNIRYF. The CDR3 region has the DNA TGCAGCGTTGAAGATCCTAGCGTTAACATTCGGTACTTC. The full variable domain, with the rest looked up from reference TRBV29-1 and TRBJ2-4, is SAVISQKPSRDICQRGTSLTIQCQVDSQVTMMFWYRQQPGQSLTLIATANQGSEATYESGFVIDKFPISRPNLTFSTLTVSNMSPEDSSIYLCSVEDPSVNIRYFGAGTRLSVL.

This clonotype was detected only a few times. The chain employs TRBV3-1 and TRBJ2-1; either TRBD1 or TRBD2 may fit D (6 bases each). The CDR3 has 14 residues. CDR1 is LGHDT, CDR2 YNNKEL, per germline (reference sequence). Trimming took off 0 bases at V and 9 bases at J, with 12 bases between the two ends. As DNA, the CDR3 is TGTGCCAGCAGCCAAGATTCGGGGGCCGGTGAGCAGTTCTTC. Its translation is CASSQDSGAGEQFF.

Comments on this clonotype: Germline and junction disagree at one end, which may indicate a read error. This chain uses TRBV28 with TRBJ1-1; 7 nucleotides agree with TRBD1. From germline, CDR1 is MDHEN and CDR2 SYDVKM. This CDR3 comprises 16 residues. CDR3 region: CASSLTPGTANTEALF. CDR3 in DNA: TGTGCCAGCAGTCTAACCCCCGGGACAGCGAACACTGAAGCTCTCTTT.

The chain combines TRBV18 with TRBJ2-7; weak D call: TRBD1 (6 bases). CDR3 size: 16 residues. Deletions cut 4 bases from V and 5 bases from J, with 21 bases between. Germline CDR1 reads KGHSH; CDR2 reads LQKENI. CDR3 bases: TGTGCCAGCTCACTGACCTGGCAGGGGAGTCACAACGAGCAGTACTTC. This sequence encodes CASSLTWQGSHNEQYF.

This clonotype was seen more than once but under ten times. This chain links TRBV5-1 with TRBJ2-5; 12 bases map to TRBD2. Germline V gives CDR1 SGHRS, CDR2 YFSETQ. The V segment lost 0 bases and the J segment 4 bases; nucleotides outside the gene matches: 1. The CDR3 runs to 15 residues. CDR3 bases: TGCGCCAGCAGCTTGGCGGGACTAGCGGGAGAGACCCAGTACTTC. Translating it yields CASSLAGLAGETQYF.

This clonotype was counted between two and nine times. The gene calls are TRBV6-6 and TRBJ2-3; 7 bases are shared with TRBD1. This CDR3 spans 14 amino acids. V was clipped by 5 bases and J by 5 bases; unmatched bases: 7. Germline assignment: CDR1 MNHNY and CDR2 SVGAGI (reference sequence). The CDR3 coding sequence is TGTGCCAGCAGTGAAGACAGGGCGGTAGATACGCAGTATTTT. Residues: CASSEDRAVDTQYF.

This clonotype has just a few counts. The rearrangement uses TRBV18 and TRBJ2-1; tentatively, D is TRBD1 (5 bases). Germline values: CDR1 KGHSH, CDR2 LQKENI. The CDR3 is 12 amino acids. Trimming pared 3 bases from V and 9 bases from J, leaving 9 bases between. CDR3 nucleotide sequence: TGTGCCAGCTCACCCAGGGTAGGTGAGCAGTTCTTC. Residues: CASSPRVGEQFF. Drawing the rest from reference TRBV18 and TRBJ2-1, the complete variable domain is NAGVMQNPRHLVRRRGQEARLRCSPMKGHSHVYWYRQLPEEGLKFMVYLQKENIIDESGMPKERFSAEFPKEGPSILRIQQVVRGDSAAYFCASSPRVGEQFFGPGTRLTVL.

Points on this clonotype: It may be a read error: a sequence one base away is much more abundant. The V gene is TRBV5-1, the J gene TRBJ2-1; the D is unclear. This CDR3 has 13 amino acids. The germline CDR1 and CDR2 sequences are SGHRS and YFSETQ. Trimming took 0 bases from V and 10 from J, leaving 11 bases between them. The CDR3 loop reads CASSLGQIREQFF. In nucleotides, the CDR3 is TGCGCCAGCAGCTTGGGGCAAATCAGGGAGCAGTTCTTC. The variable domain in full, completed from reference TRBV5-1 and TRBJ2-1, reads KAGVTQTPRYLIKTRGQQVTLSCSPISGHRSVSWYQQTPGQGLQFLFEYFSETQRNKGNFPGRFSGRQFSNSRSEMNVSTLELGDSALYLCASSLGQIREQFFGPGTRLTVL.

This rearrangement joins TRBV5-1 to TRBJ2-5, with TRBD1 matching 11 bases. Looked up from germline, CDR1 is SGHRS and CDR2 is YFSETQ. V lost 5 bases to trimming and J lost 5 bases; unmatched junction nucleotides: 8. The CDR3 has 15 residues. CDR3 DNA sequence: TGCGCCAGCAGGCTTGGGACAGGGGGTTTCGAGACCCAGTACTTC. Translation gives CASRLGTGGFETQYF. The full variable domain, completed using reference TRBV5-1 and TRBJ2-5, is KAGVTQTPRYLIKTRGQQVTLSCSPISGHRSVSWYQQTPGQGLQFLFEYFSETQRNKGNFPGRFSGRQFSNSRSEMNVSTLELGDSALYLCASRLGTGGFETQYFGPGTRLLVL.